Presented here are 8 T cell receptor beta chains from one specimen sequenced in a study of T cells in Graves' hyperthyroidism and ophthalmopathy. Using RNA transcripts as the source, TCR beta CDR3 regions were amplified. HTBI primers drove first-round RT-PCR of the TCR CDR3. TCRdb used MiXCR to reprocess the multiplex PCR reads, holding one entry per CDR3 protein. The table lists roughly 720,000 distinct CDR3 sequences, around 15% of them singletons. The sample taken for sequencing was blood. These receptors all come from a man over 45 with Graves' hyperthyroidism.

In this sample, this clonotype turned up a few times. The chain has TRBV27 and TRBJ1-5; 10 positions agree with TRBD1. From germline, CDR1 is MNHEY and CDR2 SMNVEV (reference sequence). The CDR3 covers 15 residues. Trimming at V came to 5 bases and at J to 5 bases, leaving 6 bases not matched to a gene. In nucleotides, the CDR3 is TGTGCCAGCAGTCCCAGACAGGGGGCTGATCAGCCCCAGCATTTT. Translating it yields CASSPRQGADQPQHF.

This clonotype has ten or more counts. The CDR3 sequence: CASSYGSSGRETDTQYF. CDR3 DNA: TGTGCCAGCAGTTACGGCTCTAGCGGGAGGGAAACAGATACGCAGTATTTT. V gene TRBV6-6 combines with J gene TRBJ2-3, with 12 bases lining up with TRBD2. Germline trimming cut 2 bases from V and 3 bases from J; bases unmatched to any gene: 6. CDR1 is MNHNY, CDR2 SVGAGI, per germline (reference sequence). The CDR3 spans 17 residues.

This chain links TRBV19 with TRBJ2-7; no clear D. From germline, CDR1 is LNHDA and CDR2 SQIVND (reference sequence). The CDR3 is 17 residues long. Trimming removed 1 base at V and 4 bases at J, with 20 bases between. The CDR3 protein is CASSIGRHRDLIYEQYF. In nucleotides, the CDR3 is TGTGCCAGTAGTATAGGGAGACACCGAGATCTTATTTACGAGCAGTACTTC.

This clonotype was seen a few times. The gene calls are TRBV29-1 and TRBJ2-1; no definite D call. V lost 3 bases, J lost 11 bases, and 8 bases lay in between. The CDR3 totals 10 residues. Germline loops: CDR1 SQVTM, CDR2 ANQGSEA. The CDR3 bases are TGCAGCGTTGATCCGGATAAGCAGTTCTTC. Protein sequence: CSVDPDKQFF.

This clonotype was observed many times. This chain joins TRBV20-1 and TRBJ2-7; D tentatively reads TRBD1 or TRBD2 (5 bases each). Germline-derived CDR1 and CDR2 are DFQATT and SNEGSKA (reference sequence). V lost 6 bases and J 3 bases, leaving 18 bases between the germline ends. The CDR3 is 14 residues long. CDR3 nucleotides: TGCAGTGCCTACCCCGGGACGGAATTCTACGAGCAGTACTTC. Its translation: CSAYPGTEFYEQYF.

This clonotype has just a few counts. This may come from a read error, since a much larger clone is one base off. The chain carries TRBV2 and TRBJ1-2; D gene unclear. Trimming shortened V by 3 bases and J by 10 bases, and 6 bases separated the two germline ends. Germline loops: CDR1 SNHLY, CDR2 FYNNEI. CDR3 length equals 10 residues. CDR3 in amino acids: CASSERDYTF. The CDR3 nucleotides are TGTGCCAGCAGTGAGAGGGACTACACCTTC.

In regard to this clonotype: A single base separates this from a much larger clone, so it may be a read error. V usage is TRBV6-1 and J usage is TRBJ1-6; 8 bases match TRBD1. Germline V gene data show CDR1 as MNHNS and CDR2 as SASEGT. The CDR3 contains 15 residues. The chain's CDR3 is CASREVQGQDSPLHF. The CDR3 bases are TGTGCCAGCAGAGAAGTTCAGGGACAGGATTCACCCCTCCACTTT.

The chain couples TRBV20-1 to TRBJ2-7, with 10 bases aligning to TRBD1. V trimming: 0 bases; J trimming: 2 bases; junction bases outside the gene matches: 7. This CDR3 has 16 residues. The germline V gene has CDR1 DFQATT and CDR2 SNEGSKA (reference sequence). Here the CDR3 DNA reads TGCAGTGCTAGAGACAATAGACAGGGGGCACCCTACGAGCAGTACTTC. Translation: CSARDNRQGAPYEQYF.